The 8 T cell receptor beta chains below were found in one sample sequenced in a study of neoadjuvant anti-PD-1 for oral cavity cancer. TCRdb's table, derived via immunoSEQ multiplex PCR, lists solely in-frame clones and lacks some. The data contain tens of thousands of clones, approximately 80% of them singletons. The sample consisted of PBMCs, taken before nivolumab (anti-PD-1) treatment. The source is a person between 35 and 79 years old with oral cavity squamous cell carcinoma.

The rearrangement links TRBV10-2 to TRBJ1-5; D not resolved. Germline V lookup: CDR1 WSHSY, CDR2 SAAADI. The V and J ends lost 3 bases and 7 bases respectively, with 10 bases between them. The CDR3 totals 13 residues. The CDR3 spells CASSDRGYQPQHF. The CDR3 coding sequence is TGCGCCAGCAGTGACCGGGGTTACCAGCCCCAGCATTTT.

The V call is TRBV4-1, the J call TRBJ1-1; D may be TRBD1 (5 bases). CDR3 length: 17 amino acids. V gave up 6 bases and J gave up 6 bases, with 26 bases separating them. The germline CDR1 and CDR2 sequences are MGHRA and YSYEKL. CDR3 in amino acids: CASRIGTQPTLEPEAFF. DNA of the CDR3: TGCGCCAGCAGAATTGGGACCCAACCCACCCTCGAGCCTGAAGCTTTCTTT.

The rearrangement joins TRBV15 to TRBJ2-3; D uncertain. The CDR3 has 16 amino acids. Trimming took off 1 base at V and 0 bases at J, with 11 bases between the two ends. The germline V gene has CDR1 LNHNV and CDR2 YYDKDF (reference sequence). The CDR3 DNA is TGTGCCACCAGCAGAGGTCACCGAGCTAGCACAGATACGCAGTATTTT. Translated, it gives CATSRGHRASTDTQYF.

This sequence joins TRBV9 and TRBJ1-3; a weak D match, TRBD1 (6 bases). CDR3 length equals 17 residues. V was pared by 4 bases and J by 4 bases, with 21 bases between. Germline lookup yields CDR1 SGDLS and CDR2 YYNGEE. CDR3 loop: CASSNYIPGTQGNTIYF. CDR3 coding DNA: TGTGCCAGCAGCAACTACATCCCCGGGACACAAGGAAACACCATATATTTT.

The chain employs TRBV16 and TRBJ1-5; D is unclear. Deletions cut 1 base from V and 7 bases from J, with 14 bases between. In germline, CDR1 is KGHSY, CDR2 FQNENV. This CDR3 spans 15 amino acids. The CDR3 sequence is CASSQFTRGDQPQHF. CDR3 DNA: TGTGCCAGCAGCCAATTTACCCGGGGAGACCAGCCCCAGCATTTT.

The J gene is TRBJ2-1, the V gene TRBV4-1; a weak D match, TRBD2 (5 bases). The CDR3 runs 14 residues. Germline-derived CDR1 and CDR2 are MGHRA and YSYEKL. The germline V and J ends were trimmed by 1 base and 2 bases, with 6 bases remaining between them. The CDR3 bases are TGCGCCAGCAGCCAAGGGGAGCCCTACAATGAGCAGTTCTTC. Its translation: CASSQGEPYNEQFF.

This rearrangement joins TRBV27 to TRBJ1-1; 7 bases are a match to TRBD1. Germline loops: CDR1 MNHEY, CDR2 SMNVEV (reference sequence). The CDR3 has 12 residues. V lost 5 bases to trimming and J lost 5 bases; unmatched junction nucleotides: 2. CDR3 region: CASSQGGTEAFF. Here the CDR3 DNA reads TGTGCCAGCAGTCAGGGGGGGACTGAAGCTTTCTTT.

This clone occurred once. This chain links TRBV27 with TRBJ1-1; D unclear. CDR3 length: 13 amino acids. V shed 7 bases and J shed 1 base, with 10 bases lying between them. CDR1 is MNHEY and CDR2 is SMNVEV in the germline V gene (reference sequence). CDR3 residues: CASKDLANTEAFF. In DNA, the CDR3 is TGTGCCAGCAAAGACCTCGCGAACACTGAAGCTTTCTTT.